These T cell receptor beta chains were read from a single sample in a study of T cell changes during pregnancy in multiple sclerosis. TCRdb's table, derived via immunoSEQ multiplex PCR, lists solely in-frame clones and lacks some. The data contain 40,000 to 55,000 clones, around 92% of them seen just once; the ten biggest clones take up approximately 9%. Sequenced material: CD8+ T cells from peripheral blood mononuclear cells, taken after pregnancy. The receptors were sampled from a female donor with multiple sclerosis, enrolled in a pregnancy study. The CDR3 runs from the conserved cysteine through the conserved F or W. A D gene is named only where the DNA matches it firmly. Some rows have no size entry. The others give once, few or many, or a class for an expanded clone.

V gene: TRBV19
J gene: TRBJ2-5
D gene: -
clone size: -
CDR3 protein: CASSTVGGRLETQYF
CDR3 DNA: TGTGCCAGTAGTACGGTGGGAGGCCGGTTAGAGACCCAGTACTTC

V gene: TRBV30
J gene: TRBJ2-7
D gene: -
clone size: -
CDR3 protein: CAWSVGQGYEQYF
CDR3 DNA: TGTGCCTGGAGTGTAGGGCAGGGTTACGAGCAGTACTTC

V gene: TRBV6-1
J gene: TRBJ2-1
D gene: TRBD1
clone size: -
CDR3 protein: CASSEDRGPNEQFF
CDR3 DNA: TGTGCCAGCAGTGAGGACAGGGGCCCCAATGAGCAGTTCTTC

V gene: TRBV7-9
J gene: TRBJ2-2
D gene: -
clone size: -
CDR3 protein: CASSLIQGKNTGELFF
CDR3 DNA: TGTGCCAGCAGCTTAATCCAGGGGAAGAACACCGGGGAGCTGTTTTTT

V gene: TRBV11-2
J gene: TRBJ2-4
D gene: -
clone size: -
CDR3 protein: CASSLVGEASRAKNIQYF
CDR3 DNA: TGTGCCAGCAGCTTAGTCGGTGAGGCTTCTAGGGCCAAAAACATTCAGTACTTC

V gene: TRBV4-2
J gene: TRBJ2-2
D gene: TRBD2
clone size: -
CDR3 protein: CASSQASGGPELFF
CDR3 DNA: TGTGCCAGCAGCCAGGCTAGCGGCGGACCGGAGCTGTTTTTT

V gene: TRBV14
J gene: TRBJ1-1
D gene: -
clone size: -
CDR3 protein: CASSQDPGEGYTEAFF
CDR3 DNA: TGTGCCAGCAGCCAAGATCCCGGGGAGGGGTACACTGAAGCTTTCTTT

V gene: TRBV2
J gene: TRBJ1-1
D gene: -
clone size: -
CDR3 protein: CASSDRENTEAFF
CDR3 DNA: TGTGCCAGCAGTGACAGGGAAAACACTGAAGCTTTCTTT

V gene: TRBV15
J gene: TRBJ2-2
D gene: -
clone size: once
CDR3 protein: CATSREKTDSRAGELFF
CDR3 DNA: TGTGCCACCAGCAGAGAGAAGACAGATTCGAGAGCCGGGGAGCTGTTTTTT

V gene: TRBV29-1
J gene: TRBJ2-2
D gene: -
clone size: -
CDR3 protein: CSVEGPNTGELFF
CDR3 DNA: TGCAGCGTTGAGGGGCCGAACACCGGGGAGCTGTTTTTT

V gene: TRBV6-5
J gene: TRBJ1-5
D gene: -
clone size: -
CDR3 protein: CASSHRGVVDQPQHF
CDR3 DNA: TGTGCCAGCAGTCACCGCGGGGTAGTAGATCAGCCCCAGCATTTT

V gene: TRBV5-1
J gene: TRBJ1-6
D gene: -
clone size: -
CDR3 protein: CASSLEGGNSPLHF
CDR3 DNA: TGCGCCAGCAGCTTGGAGGGGGGGAATTCACCCCTCCACTTT

V gene: TRBV27
J gene: TRBJ1-1
D gene: -
clone size: -
CDR3 protein: CAASFAGGTEAFF
CDR3 DNA: TGTGCCGCCTCTTTTGCGGGGGGCACTGAAGCTTTCTTT

V gene: TRBV29-1
J gene: TRBJ2-1
D gene: TRBD1
clone size: -
CDR3 protein: CSVDGTDEQFF
CDR3 DNA: TGCAGCGTTGACGGGACAGACGAGCAGTTCTTC

V gene: TRBV15
J gene: TRBJ2-5
D gene: TRBD1
clone size: -
CDR3 protein: CATSKTGTGGLETQYF
CDR3 DNA: TGTGCCACCAGCAAAACCGGGACAGGGGGTTTAGAGACCCAGTACTTC

V gene: TRBV27
J gene: TRBJ1-2
D gene: -
clone size: -
CDR3 protein: CASSLSTGNGYTF
CDR3 DNA: TGTGCCAGCAGTTTATCTACAGGGAATGGCTACACCTTC

V gene: TRBV19
J gene: TRBJ2-1
D gene: TRBD2
clone size: once
CDR3 protein: CASSIVAGVVNEQFF
CDR3 DNA: TGTGCCAGTAGTATAGTAGCGGGGGTAGTCAATGAGCAGTTCTTC

V gene: TRBV7-9
J gene: TRBJ1-2
D gene: -
clone size: -
CDR3 protein: CASSREPYGYTF
CDR3 DNA: TGTGCCAGCAGTCGGGAGCCCTATGGCTACACCTTC

V gene: TRBV4-2
J gene: TRBJ2-7
D gene: TRBD2
clone size: -
CDR3 protein: CASSHEAPSGGAYEQYF
CDR3 DNA: TGTGCCAGCAGCCACGAAGCCCCAAGCGGGGGGGCGTACGAGCAGTACTTC

V gene: TRBV27
J gene: TRBJ2-4
D gene: TRBD2
clone size: -
CDR3 protein: CASSSAGGPDDIQYF
CDR3 DNA: TGTGCCAGCAGTTCAGCGGGAGGGCCCGACGACATTCAGTACTTC

V gene: TRBV27
J gene: TRBJ2-1
D gene: -
clone size: -
CDR3 protein: CASSLSETYYNEQFF
CDR3 DNA: TGTGCCAGCAGTTTATCAGAGACTTACTACAATGAGCAGTTCTTC

V gene: TRBV2
J gene: TRBJ2-5
D gene: TRBD2
clone size: -
CDR3 protein: CASRDPTSAWETQYF
CDR3 DNA: TGTGCCAGCAGGGATCCTACTAGCGCCTGGGAGACCCAGTACTTC

V gene: TRBV4-1
J gene: TRBJ1-2
D gene: -
clone size: -
CDR3 protein: CASSQGLRGYGYTF
CDR3 DNA: TGCGCCAGCAGCCAAGGTTTAAGAGGATATGGCTACACCTTC

V gene: TRBV7-6
J gene: TRBJ2-3
D gene: TRBD2
clone size: -
CDR3 protein: CASSLTQVLAGESTDTQYF
CDR3 DNA: TGTGCCAGCAGCTTAACACAAGTCCTAGCGGGAGAGAGCACAGATACGCAGTATTTT

V gene: TRBV27
J gene: TRBJ1-5
D gene: TRBD1
clone size: -
CDR3 protein: CASSPRTGGGQPQHF
CDR3 DNA: TGTGCCAGCAGTCCCCGGACAGGCGGGGGGCAGCCCCAGCATTTT

V gene: TRBV30
J gene: TRBJ1-1
D gene: -
clone size: -
CDR3 protein: CAWSVLIGTEAFF
CDR3 DNA: TGTGCCTGGAGTGTACTTATCGGGACTGAAGCTTTCTTT

V gene: TRBV27
J gene: TRBJ2-1
D gene: TRBD2
clone size: -
CDR3 protein: CASSYSASGSLEQFF
CDR3 DNA: TGTGCCAGCAGTTACAGCGCTAGCGGGAGTCTTGAGCAGTTCTTC

V gene: TRBV11-3
J gene: TRBJ2-1
D gene: -
clone size: -
CDR3 protein: CASSLDVGARSYNEQFF
CDR3 DNA: TGTGCCAGCAGCTTAGACGTAGGGGCCCGCTCCTACAATGAGCAGTTCTTC

V gene: TRBV6-6
J gene: TRBJ1-4
D gene: -
clone size: -
CDR3 protein: CASSPRDYATNEKLFF
CDR3 DNA: TGTGCCAGCAGCCCACGGGATTATGCAACTAATGAAAAACTGTTTTTT

V gene: TRBV5-8
J gene: TRBJ1-1
D gene: TRBD1
clone size: -
CDR3 protein: CASSLASGGFEAFF
CDR3 DNA: TGTGCCAGCAGCTTGGCTTCAGGGGGTTTTGAAGCTTTCTTT

V gene: TRBV7-8
J gene: TRBJ2-2
D gene: TRBD2
clone size: -
CDR3 protein: CASSLDGSGSNSGELFF
CDR3 DNA: TGTGCCAGCAGCTTAGATGGTAGCGGGAGTAACAGCGGGGAGCTGTTTTTT

V gene: TRBV18
J gene: TRBJ2-7
D gene: TRBD1
clone size: -
CDR3 protein: CASSPPLDRVAHEQYF
CDR3 DNA: TGTGCCAGCTCACCCCCCTTGGACAGGGTCGCCCACGAGCAGTACTTC

V gene: TRBV5-1
J gene: TRBJ2-3
D gene: TRBD1
clone size: -
CDR3 protein: CASSTEGAVQDTQYF
CDR3 DNA: TGCGCCAGCAGCACCGAGGGGGCAGTTCAAGATACGCAGTATTTT

V gene: TRBV7-9
J gene: TRBJ2-2
D gene: -
clone size: -
CDR3 protein: CASSPPYGDITGELFF
CDR3 DNA: TGTGCCAGCAGCCCACCGTACGGGGACATTACCGGGGAGCTGTTTTTT

V gene: TRBV18
J gene: TRBJ2-2
D gene: -
clone size: -
CDR3 protein: CASFTTGELFF
CDR3 DNA: TGTGCCAGCTTCACTACCGGGGAGCTGTTTTTT

V gene: TRBV5-4
J gene: TRBJ1-2
D gene: -
clone size: -
CDR3 protein: CASSLSGGRGYTF
CDR3 DNA: TGTGCCAGCAGCTTGTCAGGTGGCCGTGGCTACACCTTC

V gene: TRBV6-5
J gene: TRBJ2-3
D gene: -
clone size: -
CDR3 protein: CASSNYGGDTQYF
CDR3 DNA: TGTGCCAGCAGTAATTACGGGGGAGATACGCAGTATTTT

V gene: TRBV19
J gene: TRBJ2-7
D gene: -
clone size: -
CDR3 protein: CASRAGPNSYEQYF
CDR3 DNA: TGTGCCAGCCGCGCAGGGCCCAACTCCTACGAGCAGTACTTC

V gene: TRBV27
J gene: TRBJ1-5
D gene: -
clone size: once
CDR3 protein: CASGWAGSNQPQHF
CDR3 DNA: TGTGCCAGCGGGTGGGCAGGGTCTAATCAGCCCCAGCATTTT

V gene: TRBV5-5
J gene: TRBJ2-3
D gene: -
clone size: -
CDR3 protein: CASSFENSLTDTQYF
CDR3 DNA: TGTGCCAGCAGCTTCGAAAACAGCCTCACAGATACGCAGTATTTT

V gene: TRBV7-2
J gene: TRBJ2-7
D gene: -
clone size: -
CDR3 protein: CASSSGVGGPYEQYF
CDR3 DNA: TGTGCCAGCAGCTCCGGGGTGGGCGGACCCTACGAGCAGTACTTC

V gene: TRBV9
J gene: TRBJ1-2
D gene: -
clone size: -
CDR3 protein: CASSTPNYGYTF
CDR3 DNA: TGTGCCAGCAGTACACCTAACTATGGCTACACCTTC

V gene: TRBV5-4
J gene: TRBJ2-7
D gene: -
clone size: -
CDR3 protein: CASSPGGPSGEQYF
CDR3 DNA: TGTGCCAGCAGCCCCGGGGGACCCTCGGGGGAGCAGTACTTC

V gene: TRBV2
J gene: TRBJ1-2
D gene: TRBD1
clone size: -
CDR3 protein: CASSERAVDRVLGYTF
CDR3 DNA: TGTGCCAGCAGTGAAAGGGCTGTGGACAGGGTCCTTGGCTACACCTTC

V gene: TRBV4-2
J gene: TRBJ2-1
D gene: TRBD1
clone size: -
CDR3 protein: CASSQAEGAGYNEQFF
CDR3 DNA: TGTGCCAGCAGCCAAGCTGAGGGGGCCGGCTACAATGAGCAGTTCTTC

V gene: TRBV19
J gene: TRBJ2-5
D gene: -
clone size: -
CDR3 protein: CASSIGLAQTQYF
CDR3 DNA: TGTGCCAGTAGTATTGGTCTAGCACAGACCCAGTACTTC

V gene: TRBV6-1
J gene: TRBJ1-4
D gene: -
clone size: few
CDR3 protein: CASSEEGGQGNEKLFF
CDR3 DNA: TGTGCCAGCAGTGAAGAGGGGGGGCAGGGCAACGAAAAACTGTTTTTT

V gene: TRBV30
J gene: TRBJ1-2
D gene: TRBD1
clone size: -
CDR3 protein: CAWTPQGDFNGYTF
CDR3 DNA: TGTGCCTGGACACCACAGGGGGATTTCAATGGCTACACCTTC

V gene: TRBV6-5
J gene: TRBJ1-6
D gene: -
clone size: -
CDR3 protein: CASNRDIHSPLHF
CDR3 DNA: TGTGCCAGCAACAGGGACATTCATTCACCCCTCCACTTT

V gene: TRBV7-8
J gene: TRBJ1-1
D gene: TRBD1
clone size: -
CDR3 protein: CASSLATGGVNYKVTEAFF
CDR3 DNA: TGTGCCAGCAGCTTAGCAACAGGGGGTGTTAATTATAAGGTGACTGAAGCTTTCTTT

V gene: TRBV4-1
J gene: TRBJ1-1
D gene: -
clone size: -
CDR3 protein: CASSQEIPSNLDTEAFF
CDR3 DNA: TGCGCCAGCAGCCAAGAAATACCTTCTAACCTCGACACTGAAGCTTTCTTT